Listed below are T cell receptor beta chains from one sample, sequenced in a study of blood T cell repertoires in COVID-19. The method was immunoSEQ multiplex PCR; TCRdb's version includes in-frame clones alone and lacks a portion of them. The table lists a few hundred thousand clones, 87% of them singletons, with around 10% in the top ten. The sample taken for sequencing was PBMCs or T cells enriched from blood (not recorded which). The receptor set was obtained from a woman between 18 and 30 years old who had recovered from COVID-19. CDR3s include the opening cysteine and the closing phenylalanine or tryptophan. D genes are given only for firm matches. Size is omitted from some rows. Given values are once, few, many or a class for expanded clones.

abundance	v_gene	d_gene	j_gene	CDR3aa	CDR3nt
NA	TRBV2	NA	TRBJ2-1	CASTRQGRDNEQFF	TGTGCCAGCACTCGACAGGGGAGGGACAATGAGCAGTTCTTC
NA	TRBV9	TRBD2	TRBJ2-7	CASSVGIAGSYEQYF	TGTGCCAGCAGCGTAGGGATAGCGGGATCCTACGAGCAGTACTTC
once	TRBV6-1	TRBD2	TRBJ2-1	CASSDLAGYNEQFF	TGTGCCAGCAGTGACCTAGCGGGGTACAATGAGCAGTTCTTC
NA	TRBV19	NA	TRBJ1-2	CASSMTPRGYGYTF	TGTGCCAGTAGTATGACCCCCCGGGGCTATGGCTACACCTTC
NA	TRBV6-5	TRBD1	TRBJ1-2	CASSYARQGIYGYTF	TGTGCCAGCAGTTACGCCAGACAGGGCATCTATGGCTACACCTTC
few	TRBV7-9	NA	TRBJ1-4	CASSLLQVQEKLFF	TGTGCCAGCAGCTTATTACAGGTTCAGGAAAAACTGTTTTTT
NA	TRBV27	NA	TRBJ1-2	CASSLGDYGYTF	TGTGCCAGCAGTTTAGGGGACTACGGCTACACCTTC
NA	TRBV5-1	NA	TRBJ1-2	CASRSDTNYGYTF	TGCGCCAGCCGGTCGGACACGAACTATGGCTACACCTTC
NA	TRBV5-1	NA	TRBJ2-3	CASSALGRDRTDTQYF	TGCGCCAGCAGCGCGCTGGGGCGGGATCGCACAGATACGCAGTATTTT
NA	TRBV9	TRBD1	TRBJ1-6	CASSPGTGSRQPLHF	TGTGCCAGCAGCCCAGGGACAGGGTCCAGGCAACCCCTCCACTTT
NA	TRBV28	TRBD1	TRBJ1-2	CASSRDRGLGYTF	TGTGCCAGCAGCCGGGACAGGGGGCTTGGCTACACCTTC
NA	TRBV7-7	TRBD2	TRBJ2-5	CASSLLAGGQQERETQYF	TGTGCCAGCAGCTTGTTAGCGGGAGGGCAGCAAGAAAGAGAGACCCAGTACTTC
NA	TRBV4-1	NA	TRBJ1-2	CASSPQIWTEHGYTF	TGCGCCAGCAGCCCACAAATCTGGACAGAACATGGCTACACCTTC
NA	TRBV6-5	TRBD1	TRBJ1-1	CASSSDRVVTEAFF	TGTGCCAGCAGCTCCGACAGGGTGGTAACTGAAGCTTTCTTT
NA	TRBV27	NA	TRBJ1-5	CASSLGPGKGQPQHF	TGTGCCAGCAGTTTAGGCCCAGGGAAGGGCCAGCCCCAGCATTTT
NA	TRBV20-1	TRBD1	TRBJ1-6	CSASPPGTGGSPLHF	TGCAGTGCTAGTCCCCCCGGGACAGGAGGTTCACCCCTCCACTTT
once	TRBV19	NA	TRBJ1-5	CASSGRGGVTQHF	TGTGCCAGTAGTGGAAGGGGAGGTGTGACCCAGCATTTT
NA	TRBV28	TRBD1	TRBJ1-2	CASSPSGGTGGYTF	TGTGCCAGCAGTCCTTCAGGGGGCACGGGTGGCTACACCTTC
NA	TRBV5-1	TRBD1	TRBJ2-7	CASSLRAGGEQYF	TGCGCCAGCAGCTTGAGGGCAGGGGGAGAGCAGTACTTC
NA	TRBV11-2	TRBD1	TRBJ2-7	CASSFSRGGTGTSYEQYF	TGTGCCAGCAGCTTTAGTCGGGGAGGGACAGGGACTTCCTACGAGCAGTACTTC
NA	TRBV10-2	TRBD1	TRBJ2-2	CASSEPRDRANTGELFF	TGCGCCAGCAGTGAGCCCAGGGACAGGGCGAACACCGGGGAGCTGTTTTTT
NA	TRBV10-3	NA	TRBJ1-2	CAISESGRDYGYTF	TGTGCCATCAGTGAGTCGGGCAGGGACTATGGCTACACCTTC
NA	TRBV14	TRBD1	TRBJ1-1	CASSQTGLGTEAFF	TGTGCCAGCAGCCAGACAGGGCTTGGAACTGAAGCTTTCTTT
once	TRBV30	NA	TRBJ1-3	CAWSVMGAPAEIYF	TGTGCCTGGAGTGTAATGGGGGCCCCAGCAGAAATATATTTT
once	TRBV6-2/TRBV6-3	TRBD1	TRBJ1-1	CASSAAGQMNTEAFF	TGTGCCAGCAGTGCCGCGGGACAGATGAACACTGAAGCTTTCTTT
NA	TRBV4-2	TRBD1	TRBJ2-7	CASSQSVAGGYEQYF	TGTGCCAGCAGCCAATCAGTAGCAGGGGGCTACGAGCAGTACTTC
once	TRBV15	TRBD1	TRBJ1-2	CATSRDLHGTDNYGYTF	TGTGCCACCAGCAGAGATTTGCATGGGACAGACAACTATGGCTACACCTTC
NA	TRBV2	NA	TRBJ1-2	CASKQTLANYGYTF	TGTGCCAGCAAGCAGACCCTAGCTAACTATGGCTACACCTTC
NA	TRBV6-5	NA	TRBJ2-5	CASSPSSRGWETQYF	TGTGCCAGCAGCCCCTCTTCCCGGGGGTGGGAGACCCAGTACTTC
NA	TRBV6-5	NA	TRBJ1-2	CASSYSGGGDSGYTF	TGTGCCAGCAGTTACTCCGGTGGAGGGGATTCCGGCTACACCTTC
NA	TRBV28	TRBD1	TRBJ1-5	CATPGDRGQPQHF	TGTGCCACCCCGGGCGACAGGGGGCAGCCCCAGCATTTT
NA	TRBV9	TRBD2	TRBJ2-1	CASSVLAGVNDEQFF	TGTGCCAGCAGCGTACTAGCGGGAGTCAACGATGAGCAGTTCTTC
NA	TRBV12-3/TRBV12-4	NA	TRBJ2-2	CASTRDTGELFF	TGTGCCAGCACCAGGGATACCGGGGAGCTGTTTTTT
few	TRBV20-1	NA	TRBJ2-1	CSAWERREQFF	TGCAGTGCTTGGGAGCGACGAGAGCAGTTCTTC
NA	TRBV23-1	TRBD1	TRBJ1-2	CASSQTGGQGHYGYTF	TGCGCCAGCAGTCAAACCGGGGGACAGGGGCACTATGGCTACACCTTC
NA	TRBV5-1	TRBD1	TRBJ1-1	CASSLAPTGVGTEAFF	TGCGCCAGCAGCTTGGCGCCGACAGGGGTCGGCACTGAAGCTTTCTTT
once	TRBV7-2	TRBD1	TRBJ2-7	CASSLAGQGAALYYEQYF	TGTGCCAGCAGCTTAGCGGGACAGGGGGCCGCGTTGTACTACGAGCAGTACTTC